Listed here are 21 T cell receptor beta chains from one sample, sequenced in a study of T cell responses to AZD1222 COVID-19 vaccine. The table came from immunoSEQ multiplex PCR; TCRdb's copy has only in-frame clones and leaves some out. The repertoire has some 130,000 clones, 93% of them found once; the top ten carry just over 5%. The material sequenced was peripheral blood, taken on day 0 of AZD1222 vaccination. Every receptor here comes from an adult in good health.

The rearrangement joins TRBV5-8 to TRBJ2-2, with D unclear. Germline CDR1 SGHTS, CDR2 YDEGEE. Trimming took off 2 bases at V and 3 bases at J, with 8 bases between the two ends. The CDR3 length is 14 residues. The CDR3 sequence: CASSFLTYTGELFF. The CDR3 bases are TGTGCCAGCAGCTTCCTCACCTACACCGGGGAGCTGTTTTTT.

The rearrangement uses TRBV5-1 and TRBJ1-5, with a weak D call TRBD1 (5 bases). Germline V CDR1 and CDR2: SGHRS, YFSETQ. The V end lost 3 bases, the J end lost 6 bases, and 16 bases lay between the germline ends. CDR3 length: 15 amino acids. The chain's CDR3 is CASSSAGGFGQPQHF. The CDR3 nucleotides read TGCGCCAGCAGCTCTGCTGGGGGGTTCGGTCAGCCCCAGCATTTT. Full variable domain (rest looked up from reference TRBV5-1 and TRBJ1-5): KAGVTQTPRYLIKTRGQQVTLSCSPISGHRSVSWYQQTPGQGLQFLFEYFSETQRNKGNFPGRFSGRQFSNSRSEMNVSTLELGDSALYLCASSSAGGFGQPQHFGDGTRLSIL.

The V and J genes are TRBV12-2 and TRBJ2-1; the table's D gene call, TRBD2, was not cross checked with the DNA. TRBV12-2 is flagged as a pseudogene. This CDR3 comprises 20 residues. Written as DNA, the CDR3 is TGTGCAAGTCGCCCGGAGGCGGGAGGGCCGAGCCCGAGCTCCTACAATGAGCAGTTCTTC. Its protein is CASRPEAGGPSPSSYNEQFF.

The rearrangement uses TRBV19 and TRBJ1-2; 11 bases align to TRBD1. In germline, CDR1 is LNHDA, CDR2 SQIVND (reference sequence). V trimming: 6 bases; J trimming: 4 bases; junction bases outside the gene matches: 13. The CDR3 contains 17 residues. As DNA, the CDR3 is TGTGCCAGTAGCGTTAGGACAGGGGGCGAATTTACCTATGGCTACACCTTC. This codes for CASSVRTGGEFTYGYTF.

The V and J genes are TRBV5-4 and TRBJ2-7; tentatively, D is TRBD1 (5 bases). Germline CDR1 reads SGHNT; CDR2 reads YYREEE (reference sequence). V lost 4 bases and J lost 3, with 8 bases in between. This CDR3 has 12 amino acids. CDR3 residues: CASSPDNYEQYF. DNA of the CDR3: TGTGCCAGCAGCCCGGACAACTACGAGCAGTACTTC.

The J gene is TRBJ2-7, the V gene TRBV5-3; TRBD1 matches 7 bases. TRBV5-3 is treated as an ORF (open reading frame) with a function not yet certain. This CDR3 region has 14 residues. Trimming took 5 bases from V and 2 from J; bases not matched to a gene: 7. CDR3 protein: CARRGKGQAYEQYF. In nucleotides, the CDR3 is TGTGCCAGAAGGGGGAAAGGACAGGCCTACGAGCAGTACTTC.

With regard to this clone: This sample includes further DNA sequences coding for the same CDR3. The chain carries TRBV30 and TRBJ2-7; tentatively, D is TRBD1 (6 bases). The CDR3 loop spans 12 amino acids. V was shortened by 2 bases and J by 3 bases, with 8 bases between the two germline ends. Germline CDR1 is GTSNPN and CDR2 is SVGIG (reference sequence). CDR3 DNA: TGTGCCTGGAGTCAGGGGAGCTACGAGCAGTACTTC. Its protein product is CAWSQGSYEQYF.

This clone was observed once. The V and J genes are TRBV5-1 and TRBJ1-1, with no clear D. V lost 0 bases and J 4 bases, leaving 16 bases between the germline ends. From germline, CDR1 is SGHRS and CDR2 YFSETQ. The CDR3 is 16 residues long. The CDR3 spells CASSLAIGEVITEAFF. CDR3 nucleotide sequence: TGCGCCAGCAGCTTGGCCATTGGAGAGGTAATCACTGAAGCTTTCTTT.

The chain couples TRBV9 to TRBJ2-1; D is perhaps TRBD1 (6 bases). The CDR3 extends over 15 amino acids. V was cut by 4 bases and J by 4 bases, with 15 bases left in between. From germline, CDR1 is SGDLS and CDR2 YYNGEE. The CDR3 here is CASSPSGVAYNEQFF. CDR3 coding DNA: TGTGCCAGCAGCCCCTCAGGGGTAGCATACAATGAGCAGTTCTTC.

The rearrangement links TRBV19 to TRBJ2-7, with 12 bases fitting TRBD2. CDR3 length: 14 residues. Germline CDR1 is LNHDA and CDR2 is SQIVND (reference sequence). Germline trimming cut 8 bases from V and 1 base from J; bases unmatched to any gene: 3. The CDR3 loop reads CASSTSGSSYEQYF. CDR3 coding DNA: TGTGCCAGTTCGACTAGCGGGAGTTCCTACGAGCAGTACTTC.

The chain joins TRBV19 to TRBJ2-7, with D perhaps matching TRBD2 (5 bases). Between the trimmed V and J ends, which lost 5 bases and 3 bases, there was a span of 17 bases. The length of the CDR3 is 15 residues. Looked up from germline, CDR1 is LNHDA and CDR2 is SQIVND (reference sequence). CDR3 sequence: CASSHGVSPLYEQYF. The CDR3 DNA follows: TGTGCCAGTAGTCACGGGGTCAGCCCCCTCTACGAGCAGTACTTC.

The chain combines TRBV6-5 with TRBJ2-3; D is perhaps TRBD1 or TRBD2 (5 bases each). Trimming left V 4 bases short and J 4 bases short, with 12 bases between. The germline V gene has CDR1 MNHEY and CDR2 SVGAGI. The CDR3 consists of 14 residues. The CDR3 reads CASSSEGEPDTQYF. In DNA form, the CDR3 reads TGTGCCAGCAGTTCGGAAGGGGAGCCAGATACGCAGTATTTT.

The chain recombines TRBV28 with TRBJ1-2, with TRBD1 matching 7 bases. The CDR3 is 13 residues long. From germline, CDR1 is MDHEN and CDR2 SYDVKM. Trimming cost V 6 bases and J 8 bases; bases outside gene matches: 9. The CDR3 coding sequence is TGTGCCAGCAGACCAGGGGGAGAGGGCGGCTACACCTTC. Its translation: CASRPGGEGGYTF.

The rearrangement uses TRBV5-6 and TRBJ2-7; the match to TRBD1 covers 8 bases. CDR3 length: 13 residues. Looked up from germline, CDR1 is SGHDT and CDR2 is YYEEEE. Trimming took 4 bases from V and 7 from J; bases not matched to a gene: 7. Here the CDR3 reads CASSPRTGWEQYF. The DNA for the CDR3 is TGTGCCAGCAGCCCGCGGACAGGGTGGGAGCAGTACTTC.

The V call is TRBV24-1, the J call TRBJ1-5; 7 nucleotides match TRBD1. The J segment lost 0 bases and the V segment lost 2 bases, leaving 9 bases of the junction unmatched. This CDR3 region has 18 residues. Germline-derived CDR1 and CDR2 are KGHDR and SFDVKD. In DNA form, the CDR3 reads TGTGCCACCAGTGATTCAGGGGGATTAATCTATAGCAATCAGCCCCAGCATTTT. Protein: CATSDSGGLIYSNQPQHF.

This clone was detected only a few times. The chain uses TRBV6-4 and TRBJ1-3; D uncertain. The germline V and J ends were trimmed by 9 bases and 7 bases, with 7 bases remaining between them. The germline gives CDR1 MRHNA, CDR2 SNTAGT. There are 10 residues in the CDR3. CDR3 residues: CARTRNTIYF. CDR3 DNA: TGTGCCAGGACCCGGAACACCATATATTTT.

V and J are TRBV6-4 and TRBJ1-2; TRBD1 might be the D (5 bases). CDR3 size: 15 residues. Germline CDR1 is MRHNA and CDR2 is SNTAGT. Trimming stripped 7 bases from V and 4 bases from J, with 19 bases between. The CDR3 DNA reads as TGTGCCAGCAATATTGTGGGGACCCGCTTCTATGGCTACACCTTC. It is translated as CASNIVGTRFYGYTF.

The chain has TRBV6-6 and TRBJ1-6; no clear D gene. The CDR3 spans 14 residues. Germline V gives CDR1 MNHNY, CDR2 SVGAGI (reference sequence). The ends were cut back, 3 bases at V and 7 bases at J, with 10 bases in the middle. The CDR3 here is CASSYTTENSPLHF. The CDR3 region has the DNA TGTGCCAGCAGTTATACGACCGAAAATTCACCCCTCCACTTT.

The CDR3 DNA follows: TGTGCCAGTAGTTTTTCAGCTAATCAGCCCCAGCATTTT. As protein: CASSFSANQPQHF. The genes are TRBV19 and TRBJ1-5, with D uncertain. Germline V gives CDR1 LNHDA, CDR2 SQIVND (reference sequence). This CDR3 spans 13 amino acids. Trimming removed 5 bases from V and 4 bases from J, with 9 bases in between.

The chain combines TRBV2 with TRBJ2-7; TRBD2 matches 8 bases. V was pared by 8 bases and J by 3 bases, with 6 bases of the junction left unmatched. CDR3 length equals 13 residues. Germline V lookup: CDR1 SNHLY, CDR2 FYNNEI. Here the CDR3 reads CASLVAGSYEQYF. The CDR3 nucleotides read TGTGCCAGCCTAGTAGCGGGAAGCTACGAGCAGTACTTC.

This rearrangement joins TRBV5-1 to TRBJ2-7; no clear D. Trimming removed 4 bases at V and 11 bases at J, with 10 bases between. The CDR3 spans 10 residues. CDR1 is SGHRS and CDR2 is YFSETQ in the germline V gene. This CDR3 reads CASSTHREYF. The CDR3 DNA is TGCGCCAGCAGCACCCATCGGGAGTACTTC. Combining the CDR3 with reference TRBV5-1 and TRBJ2-7 gives the whole variable domain KAGVTQTPRYLIKTRGQQVTLSCSPISGHRSVSWYQQTPGQGLQFLFEYFSETQRNKGNFPGRFSGRQFSNSRSEMNVSTLELGDSALYLCASSTHREYFGPGTRLTVT.